Listed here are 17 T cell receptor beta chains from one sample, sequenced in a study of control samples from healthy donors and cancer patients. Data came from immunoSEQ multiplex PCR; TCRdb stores just in-frame clones and leaves some out. The repertoire holds around 120,000 clones, with approximately 93% as singletons. Sequenced material: blood. These receptors were collected from a man under 40 in good health.

This sequence joins TRBV24-1 and TRBJ1-4; TRBD1 aligns across 9 bases. The junction had 7 bases not matched to a gene; V was cut back by 4 bases and J by 8 bases. The CDR3 is made up of 15 amino acids. CDR1 is KGHDR, CDR2 SFDVKD, per germline. The CDR3 sequence: CATSDPTGGNEKLFF. As DNA, the CDR3 is TGTGCCACCAGTGACCCGACAGGGGGGAACGAAAAACTGTTTTTT.

The chain links TRBV6-5 to TRBJ1-5; D possibly corresponds to TRBD1 (6 bases). V lost 4 bases, J lost 9 bases, and 19 bases lay in between. Germline loops: CDR1 MNHEY, CDR2 SVGAGI. The length of the CDR3 is 15 residues. The CDR3 DNA reads as TGTGCCAGCAGTTCCGAACTGACAGGATCGTCGCCCCAGCATTTT. Residues: CASSSELTGSSPQHF.

This clone was recorded once. V and J are TRBV5-5 and TRBJ1-1; 11 nucleotides align to TRBD1. The CDR3 runs to 17 residues. J lost 3 bases, V lost 0 bases, and 7 bases had no gene match. Looked up from germline, CDR1 is SGHKS and CDR2 is YYEKEE (reference sequence). CDR3 sequence reads: CASSLGRTGGSDTEAFF. DNA for the CDR3: TGTGCCAGCAGCTTGGGGAGGACAGGGGGCTCGGACACTGAAGCTTTCTTT.

This chain connects TRBV5-1 to TRBJ2-5; 7 bases line up with TRBD1. In germline, CDR1 is SGHRS, CDR2 YFSETQ. Losses at the gene ends were 3 bases for V and 1 base for J; bases not matched to a gene: 6. The CDR3 consists of 15 residues. This CDR3 reads CASSSSGTVQETQYF. In nucleotides, the CDR3 is TGCGCCAGCAGCTCATCCGGGACAGTCCAAGAGACCCAGTACTTC.

This chain joins TRBV5-1 and TRBJ2-5, with TRBD1 matching over 8 bases. CDR1 and CDR2 from the germline V gene are SGHRS and YFSETQ. Losses at the gene ends were 0 bases for V and 5 bases for J; bases not matched to a gene: 9. The CDR3 extends over 16 amino acids. This CDR3 reads CASSLARGLNMETQYF. The CDR3 nucleotides read TGCGCCAGCAGCTTGGCCAGGGGGCTAAACATGGAGACCCAGTACTTC.

The chain recombines TRBV10-3 with TRBJ1-1, with D perhaps matching TRBD1 (5 bases). Germline V gene sequence: CDR1 ENHRY, CDR2 SYGVKD. CDR3 length equals 13 residues. Trimming shortened V by 8 bases and J by 1 base, and 11 bases separated the two germline ends. For the CDR3, the DNA is TGTGCCATCCAAGGGGCTTCGAACACTGAAGCTTTCTTT. Translating gives CAIQGASNTEAFF.

The rearrangement links TRBV4-1 to TRBJ1-1; D is perhaps TRBD1 (5 bases). The germline V gene encodes CDR1 MGHRA and CDR2 YSYEKL. V gave up 0 bases and J gave up 10 bases, with 15 bases separating them. The CDR3 spans 14 residues. CDR3 sequence: CASSQDRGDWAAFF. CDR3 bases: TGCGCCAGCAGCCAAGATAGGGGAGACTGGGCAGCTTTCTTT.

The chain couples TRBV12-3 or TRBV12-4 to TRBJ2-7, with D unclear. Trimming took off 3 bases at V and 6 bases at J, with 6 bases between the two ends. CDR3 length: 11 residues. This CDR3 reads CASSFWSEQYV. CDR3 DNA sequence: TGTGCCAGCAGTTTTTGGAGCGAGCAGTACGTC.

As concerns this clone: Distinct nucleotide sequences in the sample also encode this CDR3. This chain links TRBV3-1 (or the pseudogene TRBV3-2) with TRBJ2-1; no clear D gene. The CDR3 is made up of 15 amino acids. The germline gives CDR1 LGHDT, CDR2 YNNKEL (reference sequence). Trimming shortened V by 0 bases and J by 0 bases, and 6 bases separated the two germline ends. The CDR3 here is CASSQDASSYNEQFF. CDR3 nucleotide sequence: TGTGCCAGCAGCCAAGATGCCAGCTCCTACAATGAGCAGTTCTTC.

V is TRBV10-1 and J is TRBJ2-3; no clear D. CDR3 size: 14 residues. The V end lost 3 bases, the J end lost 4 bases, and 11 bases lay between the germline ends. The germline gives CDR1 WNHNN, CDR2 SYGVQD (reference sequence). The CDR3 region is CASSDLDISDTQYF. DNA of the CDR3: TGCGCCAGCAGTGATCTTGACATTTCAGATACGCAGTATTTT.

V gene TRBV5-1 combines with J gene TRBJ2-5, with D possibly matching TRBD2 (6 bases). This CDR3 spans 15 amino acids. Looked up from germline, CDR1 is SGHRS and CDR2 is YFSETQ. The germline V and J ends were trimmed by 3 bases and 5 bases, with 17 bases remaining between them. For the CDR3, the DNA is TGCGCCAGCAGCTCCCTTGGTCGGAGCGGGGAGACCCAGTACTTC. Residues: CASSSLGRSGETQYF.

This chain connects TRBV7-3 to TRBJ2-3; D remains ambiguous. The end of the DNA aligns better with TRBJ1-5, so the J call may be wrong. CDR3 length: 17 residues. CDR1 is SGHTA, CDR2 FQGTGA, per germline. CDR3 region: CASSLTEDAPSTDTQHF. The CDR3 region has the DNA TGTGCCAGCAGCTTAACGGAGGACGCACCATCCACAGATACGCAGCATTTT.

V gene TRBV11-2 combines with J gene TRBJ1-5; D is uncertain. V gave up 2 bases and J gave up 1 base, with 9 bases separating them. CDR3 length: 15 residues. From germline, CDR1 is SGHAT and CDR2 FQNNGV. CDR3 nucleotides: TGTGCCAGCAGCTTAACTAGGGAAAGCAATCAGCCCCAGCATTTT. It is translated as CASSLTRESNQPQHF.

This clone was recorded once. This chain uses TRBV2 with TRBJ2-6, with D perhaps assigned TRBD1 or TRBD2 (5 bases each). Per germline, CDR1 SNHLY and CDR2 FYNNEI. This CDR3 has 17 amino acids. Trimming removed 2 bases from V and 0 bases from J, with 11 bases in between. The CDR3 reads CASSESGTRSGANVLTF. The CDR3 nucleotides read TGTGCCAGCAGTGAATCGGGGACCCGCTCTGGGGCCAACGTCCTGACTTTC.

The rearrangement joins TRBV5-4 to TRBJ2-5, with 12 bases fitting TRBD1. The CDR3 runs to 16 residues. Germline CDR1 is SGHNT and CDR2 is YYREEE (reference sequence). V shed 5 bases, J shed 2 bases, and the junction held 7 bases outside the gene matches. In nucleotides, the CDR3 is TGTGCCAGCAGTTGGGGGACAGGGGGCCGGCAAGAGACCCAGTACTTC. It specifies CASSWGTGGRQETQYF.

The chain links TRBV15 to TRBJ2-3, with D hard to call. The V end lost 5 bases, the J end lost 2 bases, and 8 bases lay between the germline ends. The CDR3 extends over 13 amino acids. Germline V gives CDR1 LNHNV, CDR2 YYDKDF (reference sequence). This CDR3 is CATSGRNTDTQYF. CDR3 nucleotide sequence: TGTGCCACCAGCGGACGGAACACAGATACGCAGTATTTT.

The chain joins TRBV11-2 to TRBJ2-7, with D perhaps being TRBD1 or TRBD2 (5 bases each). Germline CDR1 and CDR2: SGHAT and FQNNGV. The germline V and J ends were trimmed by 3 bases and 12 bases, with 15 bases remaining between them. There are 12 residues in the CDR3. The chain's CDR3 is CASSLGPGFVYV. Written as DNA, the CDR3 is TGTGCCAGCAGCTTGGGGCCGGGGTTCGTGTACGTC.